The clone carrying this T cell receptor beta chain showed up just once. This sample is part of a study of T cells in Graves' hyperthyroidism and ophthalmopathy. Regions amplified from RNA transcripts were the TCR beta CDR3 regions. Initially, a first-round RT-PCR of the TCR CDR3 employed the HTBI primer set. In TCRdb, the multiplex PCR reads were re-called with MiXCR into one record per CDR3 protein. Of hundreds of thousands of distinct CDR3 sequences detected, more than 12% appear once; the ten largest clones hold roughly an eighth. The CDR3 contains 15 residues. Germline CDR1 and CDR2: DFQATT and SNEGSKA (reference sequence). V was pared by 6 bases and J by 1 base, with 17 bases between.

The chain uses TRBV20-1 and TRBJ2-3; perhaps TRBD2 as D (6 bases). The sample was blood. The clonotype comes from a woman aged 45-59 years with Graves' ophthalmopathy. CDR3 sequence (DNA): TGCAGTGCCAGGAGGTCTGCGGGACGCACAGATACGCAGTATTTT. This encodes CSARRSAGRTDTQYF.